This TCR beta chain came from a study of OX40 agonist ivuxolimab in advanced cancers. Using immunoSEQ multiplex PCR, the repertoire was profiled, and TCRdb retains in-frame clones only, with some absent. The sample includes 60,000 to 85,000 clones, roughly 80% of them seen just once. Sampled blood was obtained at baseline, cycle 4 day 1, and cycle 7 day 1. CDR3 size: 11 residues. The V end was cut by 3 bases, the J end by 5 bases, with 4 bases between. CDR1 and CDR2 from the germline V gene are GTSNPN and SVGIG (reference sequence). The rearrangement links TRBV30 to TRBJ1-4; unclear D gene. The material sequenced was CD4+ or CD8+ T cells sorted from blood, taken in a trial of the OX40 agonist ivuxolimab. This clonotype originated in an adult with an advanced solid tumor such as melanoma, head and neck, liver or kidney cancer. The CDR3 sequence is CAWRRNEKLFF. CDR3 in DNA: TGTGCCTGGAGACGGAATGAAAAACTGTTTTTT.